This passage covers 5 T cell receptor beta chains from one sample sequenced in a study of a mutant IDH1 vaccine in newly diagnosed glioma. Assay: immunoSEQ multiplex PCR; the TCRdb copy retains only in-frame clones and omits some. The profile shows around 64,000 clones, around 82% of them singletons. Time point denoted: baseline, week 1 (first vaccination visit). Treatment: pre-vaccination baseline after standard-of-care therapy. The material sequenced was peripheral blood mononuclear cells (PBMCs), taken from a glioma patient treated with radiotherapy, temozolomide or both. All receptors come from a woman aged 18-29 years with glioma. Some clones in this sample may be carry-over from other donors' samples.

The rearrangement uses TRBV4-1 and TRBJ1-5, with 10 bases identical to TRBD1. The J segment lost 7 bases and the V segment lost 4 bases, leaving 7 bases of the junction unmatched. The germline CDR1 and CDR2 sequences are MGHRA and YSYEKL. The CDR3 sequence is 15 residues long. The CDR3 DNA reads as TGCGCCAGCAGCCCCCCCGACAGGGGGCTCCAGCCCCAGCATTTT. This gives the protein CASSPPDRGLQPQHF.

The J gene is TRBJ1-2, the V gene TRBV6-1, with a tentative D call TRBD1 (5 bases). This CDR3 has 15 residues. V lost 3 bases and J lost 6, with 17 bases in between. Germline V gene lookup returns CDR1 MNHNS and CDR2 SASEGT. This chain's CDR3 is CASSERGRAVHGYTF. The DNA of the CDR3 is TGTGCCAGCAGTGAGAGGGGCAGGGCTGTGCATGGCTACACCTTC.

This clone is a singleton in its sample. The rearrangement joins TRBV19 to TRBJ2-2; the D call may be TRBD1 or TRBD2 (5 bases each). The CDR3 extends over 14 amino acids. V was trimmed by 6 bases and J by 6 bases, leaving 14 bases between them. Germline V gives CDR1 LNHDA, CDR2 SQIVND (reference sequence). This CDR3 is CASRGDSGPGELFF. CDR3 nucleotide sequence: TGTGCCAGTAGGGGAGACTCGGGGCCCGGGGAGCTGTTTTTT.

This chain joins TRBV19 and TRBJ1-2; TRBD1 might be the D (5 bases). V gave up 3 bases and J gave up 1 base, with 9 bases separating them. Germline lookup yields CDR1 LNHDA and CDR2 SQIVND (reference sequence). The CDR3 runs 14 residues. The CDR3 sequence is CASSMAGNNYGYTF. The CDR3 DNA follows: TGTGCCAGTAGTATGGCAGGGAATAACTATGGCTACACCTTC.

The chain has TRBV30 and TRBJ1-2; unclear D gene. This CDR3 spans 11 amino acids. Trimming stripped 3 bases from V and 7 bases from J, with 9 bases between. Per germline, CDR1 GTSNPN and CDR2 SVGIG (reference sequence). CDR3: CAWSVPGGYTF. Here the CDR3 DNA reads TGTGCCTGGAGCGTTCCGGGTGGCTACACCTTC.